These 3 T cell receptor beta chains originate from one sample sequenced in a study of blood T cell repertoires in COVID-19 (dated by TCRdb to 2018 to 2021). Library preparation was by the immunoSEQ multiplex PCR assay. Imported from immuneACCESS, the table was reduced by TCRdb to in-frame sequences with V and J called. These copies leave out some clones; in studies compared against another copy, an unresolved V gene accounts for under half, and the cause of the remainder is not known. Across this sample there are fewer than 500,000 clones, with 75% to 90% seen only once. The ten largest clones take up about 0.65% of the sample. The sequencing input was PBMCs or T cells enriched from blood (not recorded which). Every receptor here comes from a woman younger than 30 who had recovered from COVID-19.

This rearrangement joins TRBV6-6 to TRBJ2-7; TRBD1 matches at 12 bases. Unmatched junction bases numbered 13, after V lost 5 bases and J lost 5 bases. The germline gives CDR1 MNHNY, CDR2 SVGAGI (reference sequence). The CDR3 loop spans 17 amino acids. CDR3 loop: CASSRLGTGGAGDEQYF. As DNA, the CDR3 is TGTGCCAGCAGTCGTCTCGGGACAGGGGGCGCAGGGGACGAGCAGTACTTC.

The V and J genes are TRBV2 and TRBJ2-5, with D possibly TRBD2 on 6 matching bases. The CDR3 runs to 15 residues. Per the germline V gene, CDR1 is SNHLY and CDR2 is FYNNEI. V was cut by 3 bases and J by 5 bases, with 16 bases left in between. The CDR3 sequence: CASSDYVGGVETQYF. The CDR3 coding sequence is TGTGCCAGCAGTGATTATGTGGGGGGTGTCGAGACCCAGTACTTC.

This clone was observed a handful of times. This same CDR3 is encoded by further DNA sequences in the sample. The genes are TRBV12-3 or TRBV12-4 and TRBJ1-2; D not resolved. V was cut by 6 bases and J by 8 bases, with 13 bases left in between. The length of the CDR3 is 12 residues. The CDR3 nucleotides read TGTGCCAGCAGCTCGGGTCTCGGGGGCTACACCTTC. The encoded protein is CASSSGLGGYTF.